This passage covers 29 T cell receptor beta chains from one sample sequenced in a study of post-analysis software for immune sequencing data. Prepared libraries of TCR beta cDNA carried unique molecular identifiers. TCRdb re-derived calls from the PCR reads in MiXCR, one entry per CDR3 protein. The profile shows around 200,000 distinct CDR3 sequences, roughly 28% of them singletons. The antigens of these receptors remain unknown. Study-wide findings and caveats: Patients carried several TRBV segments more frequently than controls did, and TRBV5-6, TRBV5-1 and TRBV20-1 were among them.

Sample: blood. The receptors stem from a girl under 18 with multiple sclerosis.

Concerning this clonotype itself: A much larger clone is a single base away; this may be a read error. The V and J genes are TRBV20-1 and TRBJ2-7; D is uncertain. Germline V gene data show CDR1 as DFQATT and CDR2 as SNEGSKA (reference sequence). The CDR3 runs 12 residues. The CDR3 protein is CSASLPSYAQYF. CDR3 DNA sequence: TGCAGTGCTAGCTTGCCGAGCTACGCGCAGTACTTC.

This clonotype was counted many times. This chain uses TRBV5-1 with TRBJ2-5, with TRBD1 identical over 8 bases. The CDR3 is 16 amino acids. Trimming at V came to 0 bases and at J to 5 bases, leaving 9 bases not matched to a gene. CDR1 SGHRS and CDR2 YFSETQ come from the germline V gene. This CDR3 is CASSLGVSTGDETQYF. The CDR3 DNA is TGCGCCAGCAGCTTGGGAGTTTCGACAGGGGATGAGACCCAGTACTTC.

The V call is TRBV19, the J call TRBJ2-1; 7 bases align to TRBD2. The J call may be in error: the DNA end matches TRBJ2-7 better. CDR1 LNHDA and CDR2 SQIVND come from the germline V gene (reference sequence). The CDR3 is 16 residues long. The DNA of the CDR3 is TGTGCCAGTAGTCCACGGGGAGGGATCGAATACAATGAGCAGTACTTC. It yields the protein CASSPRGGIEYNEQYF.

This clonotype was detected only a few times. This rearrangement joins TRBV28 to TRBJ2-1; no definite D call. The CDR3 runs to 14 residues. Trimming cost V 3 bases and J 4 bases, with 10 bases left between them. Germline V gene sequence: CDR1 MDHEN, CDR2 SYDVKM. CDR3 DNA sequence: TGTGCCAGCAGTTTTAGGGCCTCTTACAATGAGCAGTTCTTC. It is translated as CASSFRASYNEQFF.

Worth noting for this clonotype: Given a much more abundant clone one base away, this may be a read error. The genes are TRBV10-1 and TRBJ2-1, with D possibly TRBD2 on 6 matching bases. Germline CDR1 reads WNHNN; CDR2 reads SYGVQD (reference sequence). V lost 3 bases, J lost 6 bases, and 15 bases lay in between. The CDR3 covers 15 residues. The DNA of the CDR3 is TGCGCCAGCAGTGAAGCCGGGACGGAGGGCAATGAGCAGTTCTTC. This gives the protein CASSEAGTEGNEQFF.

This clonotype showed up just a few times. The V call is TRBV5-1, the J call TRBJ2-4, with TRBD2 as a possible D gene (8 bases). The assigned J gene may be wrong: the sequence end matches TRBJ2-7 better. This CDR3 has 14 residues. CDR1 and CDR2 from the germline V gene are SGHRS and YFSETQ. The CDR3 nucleotides read TGCGCCAGCAGTAGCGGGACAGCGGGTTACGAGCAGTACTTC. This codes for CASSSGTAGYEQYF.

This clonotype was counted many times. The chain employs TRBV30 and TRBJ2-1; 8 bases fit TRBD2. Trimming took 0 bases from V and 13 from J; bases not matched to a gene: 5. There are 12 residues in the CDR3. CDR1 is GTSNPN, CDR2 SVGIG, per germline (reference sequence). The CDR3 DNA reads TGTGCCTGGAGTGTGACGGGAGGGCCCCAGTTCTTC. Protein product: CAWSVTGGPQFF.

This clonotype was detected many times. The rearrangement uses TRBV28 and TRBJ2-7; D unclear. This CDR3 has 12 amino acids. CDR1 and CDR2 (germline): MDHEN, SYDVKM. Trimming removed 6 bases from V and 5 bases from J, with 11 bases in between. The CDR3 loop reads CASSSGANEQYF. In DNA, the CDR3 is TGTGCCAGCAGCTCCGGCGCCAACGAGCAGTACTTC. The full variable domain, in which reference TRBV28 and TRBJ2-7 provide the parts outside the CDR3, is DVKVTQSSRYLVKRTGEKVFLECVQDMDHENMFWYRQDPGLGLRLIYFSYDVKMKEKGDIPEGYSVSREKKERFSLILESASTNQTSMYLCASSSGANEQYFGPGTRLTVT.

As for this clonotype: This is likely a read error, given that the CDR3 carries no conserved phenylalanine or tryptophan at its end. The chain uses TRBV24-1 and TRBJ2-3; D perhaps matches TRBD2 (5 bases). The germline V gene encodes CDR1 KGHDR and CDR2 SFDVKD. There are 19 residues in the CDR3. Trimming took off 0 bases at V and 4 bases at J, with 22 bases between the two ends. This CDR3 is CATSDLRANPKNGADTQYS. The CDR3 coding sequence is TGTGCCACCAGTGATTTGAGGGCTAACCCTAAAAACGGGGCAGATACGCAGTATTCT.

This clonotype was observed many times. The chain has TRBV4-1 and TRBJ1-5, with D uncertain. CDR1 and CDR2 from the germline V gene are MGHRA and YSYEKL. There are 15 residues in the CDR3. Trimming stripped 1 base from V and 4 bases from J, with 11 bases between. The CDR3 bases are TGCGCCAGCAGCCAAGTAGGTAGAAAAAATCAGCCCCAGCATTTT. Translation: CASSQVGRKNQPQHF.

This clonotype was seen ten or more times. The V and J genes are TRBV2 and TRBJ2-1; D remains ambiguous. The CDR3 length is 8 residues. V dropped 6 bases and J dropped 11 bases, with 2 bases sitting between them. CDR1 and CDR2 from the germline V gene are SNHLY and FYNNEI. This chain's CDR3 is CASSKQFF. For the CDR3, the DNA is TGTGCCAGCAGCAAGCAGTTCTTC.

In its sample, this clonotype was seen a few times. One base away lies a much larger clone, so this may be a sequencing read error. This chain connects TRBV25-1 to TRBJ2-5, with D perhaps matching TRBD1 (5 bases). Germline V CDR1 and CDR2: MGHDK, SYGVNS. Trimming left V 8 bases short and J 3 bases short, with 13 bases between. This CDR3 has 13 residues. CDR3 coding DNA: TGTGCCAGCTTCTCCGAGACAGAAGAGACCCAGTACTTC. Translation gives CASFSETEETQYF.

This clonotype was counted many times. This chain uses TRBV15 with TRBJ2-5; D call uncertain. Trimming removed 5 bases at V and 11 bases at J, with 15 bases between. There are 12 residues in the CDR3. Germline-derived CDR1 and CDR2 are LNHNV and YYDKDF (reference sequence). CDR3 DNA sequence: TGTGCCACCAGCCGAGGAGCGTTTGAGCAGTACTTC. Its protein product is CATSRGAFEQYF.

The sample holds many counts of this clonotype. The rearrangement uses TRBV12-3 or TRBV12-4 and TRBJ1-6; 7 nucleotides align to TRBD1. The CDR3 loop spans 16 amino acids. Unmatched junction bases numbered 7, after V lost 5 bases and J lost 3 bases. The DNA for the CDR3 is TGTGCCAGCAGTCCCACAGGGGCCGACTATAATTCACCCCTCCACTTT. Protein: CASSPTGADYNSPLHF.

The sample holds a few counts of this clonotype. The chain combines TRBV28 with TRBJ2-7; 12 positions agree with TRBD2. The CDR3 spans 14 residues. The ends lost 5 bases at V and 4 bases at J; junction bases unmatched: 3. CDR1 is MDHEN, CDR2 SYDVKM, per germline. CDR3 in amino acids: CASSPSGRVYEQYF. The CDR3 DNA reads TGTGCCAGCAGTCCTAGCGGGAGGGTTTACGAGCAGTACTTC.

This clonotype was seen at least ten times. This chain links TRBV25-1 with TRBJ2-1; D is unclear. V was trimmed by 7 bases and J by 3 bases, leaving 4 bases between them. The CDR3 runs to 11 residues. In germline, CDR1 is MGHDK, CDR2 SYGVNS. CDR3 loop: CASTGYNEQFF. The CDR3 coding sequence is TGTGCCAGCACCGGCTACAATGAGCAGTTCTTC.

This clonotype was picked up many times. This sequence joins TRBV27 and TRBJ2-3; 9 bases align to TRBD2. The CDR3 spans 16 residues. The J segment lost 2 bases and the V segment lost 2 bases, leaving 5 bases of the junction unmatched. CDR1 is MNHEY, CDR2 SMNVEV, per germline (reference sequence). The CDR3 DNA is TGTGCCAGCAGTTTACATCTAGCGGGGATCACAGATACGCAGTATTTT. Its translation: CASSLHLAGITDTQYF.

About this clonotype itself: This sequence may be a read error, since a much larger clone differs from it by one base. This rearrangement joins TRBV20-1 to TRBJ2-7; no definite D call. Germline V CDR1 and CDR2: DFQATT, SNEGSKA (reference sequence). CDR3 size: 13 residues. Deletions cut 7 bases from V and 4 bases from J, with 17 bases between. The CDR3 is CSVQSLVIYEQYF. The DNA for the CDR3 is TGCAGTGTCCAAAGTCTAGTTATATACGAGCAGTACTTC.

In this sample, this clonotype turned up a few times. The chain joins TRBV7-2 to TRBJ2-3, with TRBD2 as a possible D gene (6 bases). The CDR3 loop spans 13 amino acids. V lost 5 bases to trimming and J lost 5 bases, with 11 bases between them. In germline, CDR1 is SGHTA, CDR2 FQGNSA. The CDR3 sequence is CASSRHSGDTQYF. The CDR3 DNA follows: TGTGCCAGCAGCCGTCATAGCGGAGATACGCAGTATTTT.

V and J are TRBV5-1 and TRBJ2-3, with 9 bases lining up with TRBD2. V lost 1 base and J lost 2; bases outside the gene matches: 5. Germline V lookup: CDR1 SGHRS, CDR2 YFSETQ. CDR3 length equals 16 residues. CDR3 amino acids: CASSLQAGGSTDTQYF. The DNA for the CDR3 is TGCGCCAGCAGCTTGCAAGCGGGAGGATCCACAGATACGCAGTATTTT.

V usage is TRBV20-1 and J usage is TRBJ2-3; TRBD2 matches at 8 bases. Germline V gene sequence: CDR1 DFQATT, CDR2 SNEGSKA (reference sequence). J gave up 4 bases and V 3 bases, and 6 bases lay outside the gene matches. This CDR3 comprises 14 residues. CDR3 nucleotide sequence: TGCAGTGCTAGGATGAGGACTAGCTCAGATACGCAGTATTTT. It yields the protein CSARMRTSSDTQYF.

The J gene is TRBJ2-1, the V gene TRBV5-1; weak D call: TRBD2 (7 bases). The J call is in doubt because the DNA end fits TRBJ2-7 better. CDR1 and CDR2 (germline): SGHRS, YFSETQ. CDR3 length: 17 residues. CDR3 coding DNA: TGCGCCAGCGGTCTGGGGGCAGGCGGGAGCTCCTACAATGAGCAGTACTTC. Translation gives CASGLGAGGSSYNEQYF.

This clonotype was seen many times. J is TRBJ2-1 and V is TRBV5-1; D remains ambiguous. Germline CDR1 reads SGHRS; CDR2 reads YFSETQ. V lost 3 bases to trimming and J lost 2 bases, with 15 bases between them. This CDR3 spans 16 amino acids. In nucleotides, the CDR3 is TGCGCCAGCAGCTCGCGCATCAACAGTCCCTACAATGAGCAGTTCTTC. Translating it yields CASSSRINSPYNEQFF.

This clonotype was found a few times. The chain has TRBV6-2 or TRBV6-3 and TRBJ1-2, with D possibly TRBD1 on 5 matching bases. CDR3 length: 18 residues. Germline loops: CDR1 MNHEY, CDR2 SVGEGT. With 0 bases removed from V and 3 bases from J, the gap between germline ends came to 20 bases. The CDR3 protein is CASSYSIAGLPFDYGYTF. The CDR3 bases are TGTGCCAGCAGTTACTCGATCGCGGGGCTCCCCTTTGACTATGGCTACACCTTC.

This clonotype was seen a handful of times. The V and J genes are TRBV3-1 and TRBJ2-1, with 13 bases fitting TRBD2. V dropped 9 bases and J dropped 5; count of bases not matched to a gene: 16. The CDR3 totals 18 residues. Germline values: CDR1 LGHDT, CDR2 YNNKEL (reference sequence). The CDR3 DNA sequence: TGTGCCAGAAGATGGGACAGGGAAGGGACTAGCGGGAACAATGAGCAGTTCTTC. It is translated as CARRWDREGTSGNNEQFF.

As to this clonotype: The junction differs from germline at one of its ends, possibly a read error. The chain combines TRBV12-3 or TRBV12-4 with TRBJ2-3; TRBD2 might be the D (5 bases). The CDR3 consists of 13 residues. CDR3 DNA sequence: TGTGCCAGCAGCTCCACACTAGTTTTCGGCACCCTATTT. Protein product: CASSSTLVFGTLF.

In the case of this clonotype: A read error is possible here, since a much larger clone lies one base away. This chain links TRBV7-7 with TRBJ2-1; D possibly matches TRBD1 or TRBD2 (6 bases each). Looked up from germline, CDR1 is SSHAT and CDR2 is FNYEAQ (reference sequence). The CDR3 contains 16 residues. CDR3: CTSSPDRGPAYNEQFF. CDR3 nucleotide sequence: TGTACTAGCAGCCCCGACCGGGGGCCTGCCTACAATGAGCAGTTCTTC.

With regard to this clonotype: A read error may explain this, as a much larger clone is one base away. J is TRBJ2-1 and V is TRBV20-1; D not certain. The CDR3 consists of 12 residues. The germline CDR1 and CDR2 sequences are DFQATT and SNEGSKA (reference sequence). CDR3 DNA: TGCAGTGCGAGAGGAGACTTCTACGAGCAGTTCTTC. Protein sequence: CSARGDFYEQFF.

This clonotype was detected ten times or more. The chain is built from TRBV7-2 and TRBJ2-1, with D unresolved. Deletions cut 7 bases from V and 5 bases from J, with 15 bases between. Germline values: CDR1 SGHTA, CDR2 FQGNSA. The CDR3 is 14 residues long. CDR3 coding DNA: TGTGCCAGCAAGACCGGAGACTTGGACAATGAGCAGTTCTTC. Encoded protein: CASKTGDLDNEQFF.